The T cell receptor (beta chain) described here comes from a study of OX40 agonist ivuxolimab in advanced cancers. Points from the study as a whole: Among the lowest peripheral clonal expansion occurred in 0.1-3.0 mg/kg partial responders.

This clone was counted only a few times. Antigen unknown. The CDR3 totals 17 residues. Trimming took 2 bases from V and 9 from J; bases not matched to a gene: 10. Germline V gene data show CDR1 as LGHNA and CDR2 as YNFKEQ. Sequencing used immunoSEQ multiplex PCR; TCRdb keeps in-frame clones, though not all of them. This repertoire shows approximately 63,000 clones, over 75% found once; its top ten account for around 6%. This material consisted of CD4+ or CD8+ T cells sorted from blood, taken in a trial of the OX40 agonist ivuxolimab. J is TRBJ2-1 and V is TRBV4-2; 13 bases are shared with TRBD2. This sequence was found in an adult with an advanced solid tumor such as melanoma, head and neck, liver or kidney cancer. The CDR3 coding sequence is TGTGCCAGCAGCCAATTACCTACTAGCGGGGGGGCCAGTGAGCAGTTCTTC. It is translated as CASSQLPTSGGASEQFF.